This T cell receptor beta chain appears in the sequencing data of a study of blood T cell repertoires in COVID-19. Across the study: Specimens from acute and convalescent COVID-19 originated in the United States, Italy and Spain.

This clone appeared a single time. Between the trimmed V and J ends, which lost 8 bases and 3 bases, there was a span of 13 bases. The CDR3 spans 13 residues. The germline V gene encodes CDR1 MGHDK and CDR2 SYGVNS. Original methodology: From reference gene primer amplification, estimates of nucleated cell counts were derived. Generated by immunoSEQ multiplex PCR, the TCRdb table keeps only in-frame clones and is missing some. Clonal size and the V and J genes are those of that table, whereas D and trimming came from the DNA. The sample yields under 200,000 clones, around nine tenths seen once. Specimen: PBMCs or T cells enriched from blood (not recorded which). The V and J genes are TRBV25-1 and TRBJ2-5, with D possibly TRBD1 on 5 matching bases. The sequence came from a woman between 18 and 29 years old who had recovered from COVID-19. CDR3 amino acids: CASSLGAKETQYF. The CDR3 nucleotides are TGTGCCAGCTCCTTAGGGGCGAAAGAGACCCAGTACTTC.